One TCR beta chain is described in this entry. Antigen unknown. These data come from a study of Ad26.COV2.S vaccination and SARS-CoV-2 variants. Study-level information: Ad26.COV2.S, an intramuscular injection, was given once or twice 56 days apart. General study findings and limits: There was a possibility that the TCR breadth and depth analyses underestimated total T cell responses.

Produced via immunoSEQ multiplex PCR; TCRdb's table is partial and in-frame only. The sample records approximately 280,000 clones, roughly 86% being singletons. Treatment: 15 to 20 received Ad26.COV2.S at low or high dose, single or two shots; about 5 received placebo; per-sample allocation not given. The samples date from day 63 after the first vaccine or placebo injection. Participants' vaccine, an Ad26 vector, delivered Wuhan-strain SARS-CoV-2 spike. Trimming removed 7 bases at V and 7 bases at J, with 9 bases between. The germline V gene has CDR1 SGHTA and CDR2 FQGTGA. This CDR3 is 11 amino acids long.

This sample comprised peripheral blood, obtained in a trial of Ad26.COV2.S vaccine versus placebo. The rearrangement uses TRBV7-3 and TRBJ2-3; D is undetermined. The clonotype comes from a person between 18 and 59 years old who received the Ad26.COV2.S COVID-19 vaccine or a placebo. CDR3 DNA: TGTGCCAGCACCTTTCCGAATACGCAGTATTTT. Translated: CASTFPNTQYF.